These T cell receptor beta chains were read from a single sample in a study of beta chain features in type 1 diabetes. Sequenced by immunoSEQ multiplex PCR; TCRdb stores in-frame clones only, minus some. The data hold approximately 120,000 clones, with 17% observed a single time. Sequencing input: central memory CD4+ T cells from blood. The receptors were gathered from a man younger than 35 with type 1 diabetes. Both conserved end residues are part of each CDR3. The D gene is left open where the match is weak. Clone sizes are given selectively: once, few, many, or a class where the clone is expanded.

>once|TRBV27|NA|TRBJ2-7
TGTGCCAGCAGTTTGGTCAATTCCTACGAGCAGTACTTC
CASSLVNSYEQYF
>NA|TRBV6-6|NA|TRBJ1-1
TGTGCCAGCAGATCGCAGGGAAACACTGAAGCTTTCTTT
CASRSQGNTEAFF
>NA|TRBV28|NA|TRBJ2-7
TGTGCCAGCAGAACTACCGACGGCAGAAACTCCTACGAGCAGTACTTC
CASRTTDGRNSYEQYF
>NA|TRBV7-7|NA|TRBJ2-2
TGTGCTAGCAGCCCCGGGACACCAACGAACACCGGGGAGCTGTTTTTT
CASSPGTPTNTGELFF
>NA|TRBV28|NA|TRBJ1-5
TGTGCCAGCACTTCCGGGGCAGACTTCGATCAGCCCCAGCATTTT
CASTSGADFDQPQHF
>NA|TRBV6-6|TRBD2|TRBJ2-1
TGTGCCAGCAGCGATCTGGGGACTAGCGTCAACAATGAGCAGTTCTTC
CASSDLGTSVNNEQFF
>few|TRBV6-5|NA|TRBJ2-2
TGTGCCAGCAGGGCGAGACCAGGCGGGGAGCTGTTTTTT
CASRARPGGELFF
>NA|TRBV5-1|NA|TRBJ1-4
TGCGCCAGCAGCCCGGACAGTGGTGAAAAACTGTTTTTT
CASSPDSGEKLFF
>few|TRBV10-3|NA|TRBJ2-5
TGTGCCATCAGTGAGTGGGAGACCCAGTACTTC
CAISEWETQYF
>NA|TRBV11-2|TRBD2|TRBJ2-3
TGTGCCAGCAGCTTGCGGGGGACAGATACGCAGTATTTT
CASSLRGTDTQYF
>NA|TRBV9|TRBD1|TRBJ1-1
TGTGCCAGCAGCGTAGCCCCACAGGGGGCCATGAACACTGAAGCTTTCTTT
CASSVAPQGAMNTEAFF
>few|TRBV27|TRBD1|TRBJ2-5
TGTGCCAGCAGTTCCCCCGGGACAGGGGCAGAGACCCAGTACTTC
CASSSPGTGAETQYF
>NA|TRBV15|NA|TRBJ1-1
TGTGCCACCAGCAGCCCTAATGAAGCTTTCTTT
CATSSPNEAFF
>NA|TRBV2|NA|TRBJ1-1
TGTGCCAGCAGTGAGGACAGGAACACTGAAGCTTTCTTT
CASSEDRNTEAFF
>few|TRBV2|NA|TRBJ2-1
TGTGCCAGCAGTGTGGAGCGGAGCTCCTACAATGAGCAGTTCTTC
CASSVERSSYNEQFF
>NA|TRBV7-2|NA|TRBJ2-5
TGTGCCAGCAGCTTAAGGCGGGCCCAAGAGACCCAGTACTTC
CASSLRRAQETQYF
>NA|TRBV2|NA|TRBJ2-7
TGTGCCAGCAGTGGGTGGGAGCCCTACGAGCAGTACTTC
CASSGWEPYEQYF
>NA|TRBV7-9|NA|TRBJ2-2
TGTGCCAGCAGCTTAGACAGACGGAACACCGGGGAGCTGTTTTTT
CASSLDRRNTGELFF
>NA|TRBV7-2|NA|TRBJ1-2
TGTGCCAGCAGCCTCGGCGGGACACTAGACTATGGCTACACCTTC
CASSLGGTLDYGYTF
>NA|TRBV7-7|NA|TRBJ1-1
TGTGCTAGCAGCTTTGGGTTGAACACTGAAGCTTTCTTT
CASSFGLNTEAFF
>medium-sized|TRBV28|NA|TRBJ2-7
TGTGCCAGCAGTTTGGCCGGCTCGGGTACCCCAGACGGTCACGAGCAGTACTTC
CASSLAGSGTPDGHEQYF
>few|TRBV7-3|NA|TRBJ1-1
TGTGCCAGCAGCTCGGAGATGAACACTGAAGCTTTCTTT
CASSSEMNTEAFF
>NA|TRBV5-1|NA|TRBJ1-1
TGCGCCAGCAGCTTGGATCTGGAGAACACTGAAGCTTTCTTT
CASSLDLENTEAFF
>NA|TRBV11-2|NA|TRBJ2-5
TGTGCCAGCAGCCTTTTAGAGACCCAGTACTTC
CASSLLETQYF
>few|TRBV7-9|NA|TRBJ2-5
TGTGCCAGCAGCTCGGACCCCCAAGAGACCCAGTACTTC
CASSSDPQETQYF
>NA|TRBV21-1|NA|TRBJ1-5
TGTGCCAGCACCAACCCGACCCGTCAGGGGGATCAGCCCCAGCATTTT
CASTNPTRQGDQPQHF
>few|TRBV19|TRBD2|TRBJ2-1
TGTGCCAGTAGTTCCGGACTAGCGCCCAACAATGAGCAGTTCTTC
CASSSGLAPNNEQFF
>NA|TRBV18|NA|TRBJ2-3
TGTGCCAGCTCACCACCCGGGCGGGACACGAATACGCAGTATTTT
CASSPPGRDTNTQYF